Listed here is a single T cell receptor beta chain. The antigen is unknown. These data are taken from a study of beta chain features in type 1 diabetes. About the research overall: The patient and healthy donor groups were comparable for age, gender and cell yields.

The whole isolated RNA underwent reverse transcription, so sequencing captured expressed TCRB transcripts. Method: immunoSEQ multiplex PCR; TCRdb's copy keeps in-frame clones and lacks some. In the table there are about 44,000 clones, approximately 70% of which are singletons. Study-level results: Among patients with Type 1 diabetes, TCRB CDR3s were moderately but significantly shorter in every one of the four CD4+ subsets.

The receptor comes from a woman aged 18 to 35 with type 1 diabetes. The sequenced sample was Tregs from blood.

The CDR3 DNA reads TGTGCCAGCAGTTCTATAGCCCGGGGATCCTACGAGCAGTACTTC. It translates to CASSSIARGSYEQYF. The chain links TRBV6-5 to TRBJ2-7, with D perhaps TRBD2 (5 bases). This CDR3 has 15 amino acids. Germline V gene lookup returns CDR1 MNHEY and CDR2 SVGAGI. V shed 4 bases and J shed 1 base, with 14 bases lying between them.